One sample yielded the 14 T cell receptor beta chains listed below, sequenced in a study of cytomegalovirus exposure and HLA in healthy donors. Vbeta (60) and Jbeta (13) primers were used in the PCR. Profiling relied on immunoSEQ multiplex PCR, and the TCRdb table lists in-frame clones only, not all of them. The sample shows roughly 200,000 clones, about 78% of them seen only once. The sample comprised PBMCs. Receptors originate from a man between 35 and 55 years old in good health and CMV-seronegative.

The chain joins TRBV9 to TRBJ1-4; D might be TRBD1 (5 bases). Deletions cut 4 bases from V and 7 bases from J, with 14 bases between. This CDR3 region has 14 residues. Germline CDR1 reads SGDLS; CDR2 reads YYNGEE. In nucleotides, the CDR3 is TGTGCCAGCAGCACCGGGGGGTGGGGTGAAAAACTGTTTTTT. This codes for CASSTGGWGEKLFF. The full variable domain, its missing parts supplied by reference TRBV9 and TRBJ1-4, is DSGVTQTPKHLITATGQRVTLRCSPRSGDLSVYWYQQSLDQGLQFLIQYYNGEERAKGNILERFSAQQFPDLHSELNLSSLELGDSALYFCASSTGGWGEKLFFGSGTQLSVL.

J is TRBJ1-3 and V is TRBV10-2; tentatively, D is TRBD1 (5 bases). The CDR3 totals 16 residues. Germline lookup yields CDR1 WSHSY and CDR2 SAAADI. The V and J ends lost 5 bases and 2 bases respectively, with 16 bases between them. The CDR3 sequence: CASSYDSSSPGNTIYF. The CDR3 nucleotides are TGCGCCAGCAGTTATGACAGCTCAAGTCCTGGAAACACCATATATTTT.

V gene TRBV29-1 combines with J gene TRBJ2-7, with TRBD1 as a possible D gene (6 bases). Germline assignment: CDR1 SQVTM and CDR2 ANQGSEA. The germline V and J ends were trimmed by 1 base and 0 bases, with 10 bases remaining between them. There are 14 residues in the CDR3. The CDR3: CSVEGEQGSYEQYF. The CDR3 DNA reads as TGCAGCGTTGAAGGGGAACAGGGCTCCTACGAGCAGTACTTC.

The chain recombines TRBV7-2 with TRBJ2-7, with unresolved D. CDR1 is SGHTA, CDR2 FQGNSA, per germline. CDR3 length: 14 amino acids. The V and J ends lost 3 bases and 0 bases respectively, with 9 bases between them. CDR3: CASSFTTNSYEQYF. The CDR3 DNA follows: TGTGCCAGCAGCTTTACAACTAACTCCTACGAGCAGTACTTC.

This clone is a singleton in its sample. The V call is TRBV7-9, the J call TRBJ1-1; TRBD1 is a possible D gene (5 bases). The CDR3 covers 12 residues. Trimming cost V 3 bases and J 5 bases, with 7 bases left between them. Germline V gives CDR1 SEHNR, CDR2 FQNEAQ (reference sequence). The CDR3 reads CASSFQGTEAFF. DNA of the CDR3: TGTGCCAGCAGCTTCCAGGGTACTGAAGCTTTCTTT.

The chain employs TRBV6-1 and TRBJ1-1; D is perhaps TRBD1 (5 bases). V lost 4 bases, J lost 8 bases, and 14 bases lay in between. Germline V CDR1 and CDR2: MNHNS, SASEGT. The CDR3 loop spans 13 amino acids. The CDR3, as DNA: TGTGCCAGCAGTGGTAGTGGGGCCGCGGAAGCTTTCTTT. It is translated as CASSGSGAAEAFF.

This clone occurred a few times. This chain links TRBV6-5 with TRBJ2-2, with D uncertain. Trimming pared 4 bases from V and 2 bases from J, leaving 8 bases between. The CDR3 sequence is 14 residues long. CDR1 and CDR2 (germline): MNHEY, SVGAGI. For the CDR3, the DNA is TGTGCCAGCAGTTGGCAGTCAAACACCGGGGAGCTGTTTTTT. Translation gives CASSWQSNTGELFF.

This chain uses TRBV7-9 with TRBJ2-1; TRBD2 matches at 12 bases. CDR1 is SEHNR and CDR2 is FQNEAQ in the germline V gene (reference sequence). The CDR3 runs 15 residues. Germline trimming cut 5 bases from V and 3 bases from J; bases unmatched to any gene: 2. The CDR3 region is CASSATSGGYNEQFF. Here the CDR3 DNA reads TGTGCCAGCAGCGCGACTAGCGGGGGCTACAATGAGCAGTTCTTC.

The CDR3 loop reads CASSSTSIPHSDTQYF. CDR3 coding DNA: TGCGCCAGCAGCTCGACTAGCATCCCGCACTCAGATACGCAGTATTTT. The rearrangement uses TRBV5-1 and TRBJ2-3; 7 bases are a match to TRBD2. The CDR3 covers 16 residues. The germline V gene encodes CDR1 SGHRS and CDR2 YFSETQ. V lost 3 bases, J lost 4 bases, and 11 bases stayed unmatched.

The V and J genes are TRBV7-3 and TRBJ2-7, with D possibly matching TRBD1 (6 bases). CDR1 SGHTA and CDR2 FQGTGA come from the germline V gene. V was clipped by 5 bases and J by 10 bases, with 15 bases between them. This CDR3 is 12 amino acids long. The CDR3, as DNA: TGTGCCAGCAGCCCGCTGGACAGTCACCAGTACTTC. Translating it yields CASSPLDSHQYF.

The rearrangement joins TRBV6-5 to TRBJ2-2; 8 nucleotides match TRBD1. Germline CDR1 and CDR2: MNHEY and SVGAGI. The CDR3 covers 16 residues. V shed 4 bases and J 4 bases; nucleotides not matched to a gene: 8. In DNA form, the CDR3 reads TGTGCCAGCAGTTCCCCGGGACAGGTGATCACCGGGGAGCTGTTTTTT. It specifies CASSSPGQVITGELFF.

The CDR3 loop is CASSPLGASGREEQFF. The DNA of the CDR3 is TGCGCCAGCAGCCCTCTCGGCGCTAGCGGGAGGGAGGAGCAGTTCTTC. J is TRBJ2-1 and V is TRBV4-1, with 12 bases lining up with TRBD2. The junction had 11 bases not matched to a gene; V was cut back by 4 bases and J by 10 bases. CDR3 length: 16 residues. Germline CDR1 and CDR2: MGHRA and YSYEKL.

CDR3 DNA: TGTGCCAGCATCAACGGGGGGATGAACACTGAAGCTTTCTTT. As protein: CASINGGMNTEAFF. The chain joins TRBV11-2 to TRBJ1-1; D might be TRBD1 (5 bases). Trimming shortened V by 7 bases and J by 0 bases, and 12 bases separated the two germline ends. The CDR3 length is 14 residues. The germline gives CDR1 SGHAT, CDR2 FQNNGV.

This clone showed up just a few times. V is TRBV2 and J is TRBJ2-2; 7 nucleotides match TRBD1. The germline V gene encodes CDR1 SNHLY and CDR2 FYNNEI. The junction had 5 bases not matched to a gene; V was cut back by 3 bases and J by 7 bases. CDR3 length equals 14 residues. In DNA, the CDR3 is TGTGCCAGCAGTGACCCAGGGGGTCACGGGGAGCTGTTTTTT. This codes for CASSDPGGHGELFF.